These T cell receptor beta chains were read from a single sample in a study of T cells in tuberculosis. Sequencing used immunoSEQ multiplex PCR; TCRdb keeps in-frame clones, though not all of them. The data show 25,000 or so clones, with around 89% seen just once and less than 7% held by the top ten. The sample comprised PBMCs. The receptors come from a donor aged 10-29 years with latent tuberculosis or without tuberculosis infection. Both conserved end residues are part of each CDR3. A D gene is named only where the DNA matches it firmly. Rows give clone size only sometimes, using once, few, many, or a class for an expanded clone.

clone_size	cdr3_length	d_call	v_call	j_call	cdr3_nt	cdr3_aa
-	14	-	TRBV7-8	TRBJ1-3	TGTGCCAGCAGCAATAGCCTCTCTGGAAACACCATATATTTT	CASSNSLSGNTIYF
-	15	TRBD2	TRBV4-1	TRBJ2-7	TGCGCCAGCAGCCCATACGGGGGGGGATCCTACGAGCAGTACTTC	CASSPYGGGSYEQYF
-	13	-	TRBV18	TRBJ2-1	TGTGCCAGCTCACCTCGGACGGGAAATGAGCAGTTCTTC	CASSPRTGNEQFF
-	18	TRBD1	TRBV2	TRBJ2-6	TGTGCCAGCAGGTTCCCGGACAGGGGAGCCTCTGGGGCCAACGTCCTGACTTTC	CASRFPDRGASGANVLTF
-	15	TRBD1	TRBV5-6	TRBJ2-2	TGTGCCAGCAGCTTCGGGACAGGGTCGACCGGGGAGCTGTTTTTT	CASSFGTGSTGELFF
-	16	-	TRBV7-8	TRBJ1-6	TGTGCCAGCAGCTTTCATCTTAGCTCCTATAATTCACCCCTCCACTTT	CASSFHLSSYNSPLHF
-	14	TRBD1	TRBV10-3	TRBJ2-5	TGTGCCATCAGTGAGATAGGGGGCGGAGAGACCCAGTACTTC	CAISEIGGGETQYF
-	13	-	TRBV2	TRBJ1-1	TGTGCCAGCAGTGCCGCGTGGAACACTGAAGCTTTCTTT	CASSAAWNTEAFF
-	15	-	TRBV27	TRBJ1-1	TGTGCCAGCAGCCGGTCAGGGGTTAGGGGCGCTGAAGCTTTCTTT	CASSRSGVRGAEAFF
-	16	TRBD1	TRBV9	TRBJ2-2	TGTGCCAGCAGTTCGACCGGGACAGCCAACACCGGGGAGCTGTTTTTT	CASSSTGTANTGELFF
few	14	TRBD1	TRBV28	TRBJ2-3	TGTGCCAGCAGTCTCGACAGGGGCCCAGATACGCAGTATTTT	CASSLDRGPDTQYF
once	16	-	TRBV10-3	TRBJ2-6	TGTGCCATCAGTGAGTCGGTACTCTCTGGGGCCAACGTCCTGACTTTC	CAISESVLSGANVLTF
-	15	-	TRBV2	TRBJ2-7	TGTGCCAGCAGGACAGGAGGATTTGGCTCCTACGAGCAGTACTTC	CASRTGGFGSYEQYF
-	16	TRBD2	TRBV18	TRBJ2-1	TGTGCCAGCTCACCACGACTAGCGGGGGGGCGAAATGAGCAGTTCTTC	CASSPRLAGGRNEQFF
medium-sized	16	-	TRBV5-6	TRBJ1-1	TGTGCCAGCAGCTCCTCCGGGTTTGGCAGGGCAACTGAAGCTTTCTTT	CASSSSGFGRATEAFF
-	15	TRBD2	TRBV7-8	TRBJ2-1	TGTGCCAGCAGCGAGCGGGGGGGCGAATACAATGAGCAGTTCTTC	CASSERGGEYNEQFF
few	15	-	TRBV28	TRBJ1-5	TGTGCCAGCAGTGACGACAGGCGAAGCTATCAGCCCCAGCATTTT	CASSDDRRSYQPQHF
-	15	TRBD1	TRBV9	TRBJ2-5	TGTGCCAGCAGCCCTACACAGGGGGCTCTAGAGACCCAGTACTTC	CASSPTQGALETQYF
-	13	TRBD1	TRBV10-3	TRBJ1-2	TGTGCCATCAGTAGAACCGGGACAGACGGCTACACCTTC	CAISRTGTDGYTF
-	14	-	TRBV25-1	TRBJ1-5	TGTGCCAACACAGGGTTCGAGGGAAATCAGCCCCAGCATTTT	CANTGFEGNQPQHF
-	13	TRBD1	TRBV6-6	TRBJ2-5	TGTGCCAGCAGAACAGGGGCTCAAGAGACCCAGTACTTC	CASRTGAQETQYF
-	15	TRBD2	TRBV28	TRBJ2-7	TGTGCCAGCAGTTTGCTAGCGGGGGGTTCCTACGAGCAGTACTTC	CASSLLAGGSYEQYF
-	14	-	TRBV9	TRBJ1-1	TGTGCCAGCAGCGTGGGAGGGGTGAACACTGAAGCTTTCTTT	CASSVGGVNTEAFF
-	14	-	TRBV7-2	TRBJ2-2	TGTGCCAGCAGCTTAACAGGGAACACCGGGGAGCTGTTTTTT	CASSLTGNTGELFF
-	14	TRBD1	TRBV5-4	TRBJ2-5	TGTGCCAGCAGCCGACAGGGGGCCACAGAGACCCAGTACTTC	CASSRQGATETQYF
once	15	-	TRBV6-5	TRBJ1-2	TGTGCCAGCTGGGGGGGAGTAGGAATTGGCTATGGCTACACCTTC	CASWGGVGIGYGYTF
-	15	-	TRBV28	TRBJ2-5	TGTGCCAGCAGCCCCGTAGGGAGGCCGGGCGAGACCCAGTACTTC	CASSPVGRPGETQYF
-	15	TRBD1	TRBV25-1	TRBJ2-3	TGTGCCAGCAGGCCCCGGACAGGGGTTACAGATACGCAGTATTTT	CASRPRTGVTDTQYF
-	17	-	TRBV7-9	TRBJ2-7	TGTGCCAGCAGCTTATTCTCGGGGTCAGAGGCGATCCACGAGCAGTACTTC	CASSLFSGSEAIHEQYF
-	14	TRBD1	TRBV6-6	TRBJ1-5	TGTGCCAGCAGTTACTCGCCAGGGGGCTTTAGCGGGCATTTT	CASSYSPGGFSGHF
once	14	TRBD1	TRBV6-1	TRBJ2-7	TGTGCCAGCAGCGGGTACTCAGGGGGCTACGAGCAGTACTTC	CASSGYSGGYEQYF
-	14	TRBD1	TRBV7-7	TRBJ2-3	TGTGCCAGCAGTAGGACAGGGGAAGCAGATACGCAGTATTTT	CASSRTGEADTQYF
-	15	TRBD1	TRBV7-9	TRBJ1-2	TGTGCCAGCAGTCCATACAGGGGAGCTAACTATGGCTACACCTTC	CASSPYRGANYGYTF
-	15	TRBD1	TRBV4-1	TRBJ1-2	TGCGCCAGCAGCCAAGGGGCAGGGGGCGAGAATGGCTACACCTTC	CASSQGAGGENGYTF
-	14	TRBD1	TRBV5-1	TRBJ1-6	TGCGCCAGCAGCGTAAACAGGGGGGACTCACCCCTCCACTTT	CASSVNRGDSPLHF
-	16	TRBD1	TRBV19	TRBJ1-5	TGTGCCAGTAGTATCTCATCCCAGGGGGACAATCAGCCCCAGCATTTT	CASSISSQGDNQPQHF
-	13	-	TRBV5-6	TRBJ1-1	TGTGCCAGCAGCTTGGGATCCGTGGGGGGAGCTTTCTTT	CASSLGSVGGAFF
-	13	-	TRBV5-8	TRBJ1-4	TGTGCCAGCAGCAGGGACAACACTAGACAACTGTTTTTT	CASSRDNTRQLFF
-	14	-	TRBV19	TRBJ2-2	TGTGCCAGTAGTATAGGGGGGGTCACCGGGGAGCTGTTTTTT	CASSIGGVTGELFF
-	13	-	TRBV11-3	TRBJ1-1	TGTGCCAGCAGCGTCCAGGGGAACACTGAAGCTTTCTTT	CASSVQGNTEAFF
-	16	TRBD2	TRBV5-1	TRBJ2-1	TGCGCCAGCAGCTTAACCGGGACTAGCGGATACAATGAGCAGTTCTTC	CASSLTGTSGYNEQFF
-	16	-	TRBV6-6	TRBJ2-3	TGTGCCAGCAGTCGAAGATCGGGGGGCCCCACAGATACGCAGTATTTT	CASSRRSGGPTDTQYF
-	14	TRBD1	TRBV2	TRBJ2-7	TGTGCCAGCAGAGGACAGGCCCTGACCTACGAGCAGTACTTC	CASRGQALTYEQYF
-	15	-	TRBV7-8	TRBJ1-5	TGTGCCAGCAGCCAGGCCCTTGGGGGAGGTCAGCCCCAGCATTTT	CASSQALGGGQPQHF
-	14	-	TRBV9	TRBJ2-5	TGTGCCAGCAGCGTAGGGACTACCCAAGAGACCCAGTACTTC	CASSVGTTQETQYF
once	16	TRBD1	TRBV6-1	TRBJ2-5	TGTGCCAGCAGTGGGCGACTTACAGGGGAAGGAGAGACCCAGTACTTC	CASSGRLTGEGETQYF
-	17	TRBD2	TRBV9	TRBJ2-3	TGTGCCAGCAGCGTAGGGGCTAGCGGGCTCAGGGCAGATACGCAGTATTTT	CASSVGASGLRADTQYF
-	15	-	TRBV9	TRBJ1-1	TGTGCCAGCAGCGCGGATTTCAGGGGGAACACTGAAGCTTTCTTT	CASSADFRGNTEAFF
-	14	TRBD1	TRBV25-1	TRBJ2-7	TGTGCCAGCAGTGGTCAGGGGGCATCCTACGAGCAGTACTTC	CASSGQGASYEQYF
-	14	TRBD1	TRBV2	TRBJ2-7	TGTGCCAGCAGTCGGACAGGGCTCTCCTACGAGCAGTACTTC	CASSRTGLSYEQYF
-	15	TRBD1	TRBV18	TRBJ2-3	TGTGCCAGCTCACCGCGGACAGGGATTGGGAATACGCAGTATTTT	CASSPRTGIGNTQYF
-	14	-	TRBV28	TRBJ2-7	TGTGCCAGCAGTTTTGAGGCAGGGCTCTACGAGCAGTACTTC	CASSFEAGLYEQYF
-	17	TRBD2	TRBV27	TRBJ2-2	TGTGCCAGCAGTCCTTTCGGACTAGCGGGAGTTACCGGGGAGCTGTTTTTT	CASSPFGLAGVTGELFF
-	15	-	TRBV10-2	TRBJ2-7	TGCGCCAGCAGTGAGTCGGGGGCTGGGGGTTACGAGCAGTACTTC	CASSESGAGGYEQYF
-	15	-	TRBV5-6	TRBJ1-5	TGTGCCAGCAGCTTGGCGGGGAGGGTCAATCAGCCCCAGCATTTT	CASSLAGRVNQPQHF
-	11	TRBD2	TRBV20-1	TRBJ2-3	TGCAGTGCTAGAGCCGTTGGGACTATGCGTTTT	CSARAVGTMRF
-	16	TRBD2	TRBV6-1	TRBJ2-1	TGTGCCAGCAGTGACCCAGGCCAGCGGGGTGACAATGAGCAGTTCTTC	CASSDPGQRGDNEQFF
-	17	-	TRBV7-9	TRBJ2-7	TGTGCCAGCAGCCGGAGGGGAGTAGCAATGCAGGGTTACGAGCAGTACTTC	CASSRRGVAMQGYEQYF
-	17	TRBD2	TRBV27	TRBJ2-7	TGTGCCAGCAGTTTAGGCCTCGGGGGGGATGTCTCCTACGAGCAGTACTTC	CASSLGLGGDVSYEQYF